This TCR beta chain appears in the sequencing data of a study of cytomegalovirus exposure and HLA in healthy donors. The CDR3 extends over 15 amino acids. V was clipped by 4 bases and J by 1 base; unmatched bases: 4. CDR1 is SGHTA and CDR2 is FQGTGA in the germline V gene. The PCR used 60 Vbeta and 13 Jbeta primers. Libraries were prepared by immunoSEQ multiplex PCR; TCRdb keeps only in-frame clonotypes and omits some of them. Found here are under 150,000 clones, nearly 80% of them singletons; the top ten hold approximately 5.1%. V is TRBV7-3 and J is TRBJ2-3; TRBD2 agrees at 8 bases. The TCR sequence derives from a male donor in good health and CMV-seronegative. Sequenced: PBMCs. CDR3 in amino acids: CASSSLAGRTDTQYF. The CDR3 DNA follows: TGTGCCAGCAGCTCATTAGCGGGGCGCACAGATACGCAGTATTTT.